The sequence of this TCR beta chain was determined in a study of prognosis after radiotherapy for stage I lung cancer. Study information: There were a few patients who developed distant metastases (median roughly 7 months) after radiotherapy, while around 15 showed no significant progression.

A draw of approximately 6 milliliters of peripheral blood took place at each of two time points. TCR beta CDR3 was amplified from genomic DNA by two-round multiplex PCR. Round one of PCR was performed, and it used primers specific to each TRBV and TRBJ gene. TCRdb processed the multiplex PCR reads anew with MiXCR; each CDR3 protein has one entry. The sample lists roughly 13,000 distinct CDR3 sequences; about 32% were seen once. This CDR3 has 16 amino acids. Germline values: CDR1 WSHSY, CDR2 SAAADI. The J segment lost 4 bases and the V segment lost 7 bases, leaving 9 bases of the junction unmatched. The chain is built from TRBV10-2 and TRBJ2-2; 10 bases agree with TRBD2. This clonotype was sampled from a donor of 50 years or more with non-small cell lung cancer. The sequences come from PBMCs, collected before or after stereotactic body radiation therapy (not recorded which). DNA of the CDR3: TGCGCCAGCATGGGTACTAGCGGGATGATCACCGGGGAGCTGTTTTTT. As protein: CASMGTSGMITGELFF.